The entry below describes one T cell receptor beta chain. Its antigen is unknown. No qualities accompany the bases; no much larger clone lies one base away. The cysteine opens and the phenylalanine closes a CDR3 of 14 amino acids. Only the CDR3 portion is preserved as DNA: 42 bases, with reading frame beginning at the first base. The germline ends are 14 bases apart after V is trimmed by 0 bases and J by 9 bases. The germline V gene supplies CDR1 KGHSH and CDR2 LQKENI. The data stem from a study of cytomegalovirus exposure and HLA in healthy donors (dated 2017 in TCRdb). Regarding the complete study: An earlier analysis of some 620 of the donors reported 250 to 300 Gb of sequence data and some 110 million unique TCR beta sequences obtained from approximately 180 million T cells. An early release that covered more than 550 HLA-typed donors contained approximately 300 gigabases of sequencing data and around 80 million unique TCR sequences. The genetic ancestry cluster associated with self-reported Caucasian donors included approximately 85% of the roughly 410 genotyped donors. The aim of the study was to test whether cataloging public T cell receptors could identify signatures of past pathogen exposure. The study used immunosequencing to profile the T cell repertoires of around 600 subjects and linked those repertoires to cytomegalovirus serostatus. A separate validation cohort of more than 100 different subjects was used in addition to the approximately 700-subject first cohort. To predict cytomegalovirus infection status, the study combined high-throughput TCR immunosequencing, statistical association of individual TCRs with disease status, and machine learning. A later analysis re-analyzed previously published TCR beta repertoires from roughly 690 donors and added high-resolution HLA genotyping to study TCR occurrence patterns. Rather than drawing on any new phenotypic data, the later analysis identified candidate immune exposures from TCR beta sequences and the way those sequences occurred across donors. An earlier analysis of some 500 of the donors applied high-throughput TCR beta sequencing to assess whether each TCR beta V gene segment acted as functional or pseudogenic. Alongside the repertoire data, information on donor age, sex, ethnicity and CMV serostatus was compiled. A later genetic analysis used genome-wide SNP genotypes for about 55% of the 666 donors, treating that subset as a discovery cohort. All discovery cohort repertoires had been generated on a single sequencing platform. HLA typing covered class I and class II loci at four-digit resolution. The number of typed donors differed by locus: about 629-640 for A, B, C, DRB1 and DQB1; 522 for DQA1; 606 for DPA1; and some 450 for DPB1. Because of strong linkage in the cohort, five DR-DQ haplotypes were treated as single units for association and clustering. Across around 400 genotyped donors of the cohort, an average of about 240,000 unique TCR beta nucleotide sequences per donor were sequenced, and around 20% of those sequences were non-productive. Broader findings and caveats from the paper: In a later genetic analysis, fewer N-insertions in productive TCRs were reported among donors in an Asian-associated ancestry cluster than the roughly 700-donor mean. An association between a missense DCLRE1C variant and V-gene and J-gene trimming of TCR beta chains was found in a later genetic analysis and replicated in an independent cohort. Linkage disequilibrium might explain the correlated functional status among segregating V segments, but an unknown experimental factor could not be ruled out. In the study, approximately 160 TCR beta chains were listed as associated with cytomegalovirus. In an earlier analysis of approximately 590 of the donors, most TCR beta V segments were observed in productive rearrangements about 87% or about 30% of the time, broadly matching IMGT annotations. The presence/absence analyses assumed that sequencing depth was roughly uniform across donors, and that assumption may not be true. Only TCR beta chains were sequenced in this cohort, and the absence of alpha or paired-chain data limited detectable features. According to a later analysis, most CMV-associated TCR beta chains appeared to be HLA-restricted, and the HLA associations seemed to be driven largely by CMV exposure. A further reported finding was that TCR beta sequences accurately predicted the HLA-A and HLA-B alleles for most subjects in the first cohort. Because some donors lacked HLA typing at each locus, the association tests relied only on the typed subset. Some IMGT-functional V segments, including TRBV6-2 and TRBV6-3, could not be distinguished by the 87-base-pair reads and were therefore excluded. In a later analysis, the rate of TCR association differed among HLA loci, with DRB1 alleles having the most associated TCRs and HLA-C alleles having the fewest. In a later analysis, HLA-associated TCR beta chains were found to be more clonally expanded and to have lower generation probabilities than equally common non-associated chains. Three of the identified cytomegalovirus-associated TCR beta chains were confirmed in vitro to be specific for cytomegalovirus antigens. The authors suggested that the approach could potentially be generalized to other disease states and immunological phenotypes. Several of the top co-occurrence clusters appeared to be linked to parvovirus B19, influenza, CMV and Epstein-Barr virus, according to a later analysis. Specific HLA alleles were associated with 16,951 TCR beta sequences at a false discovery rate of 0.05 in a later analysis. Most TCR sequences were observed very rarely across donors, whereas some public TCRs were present in many individuals. CMV serostatus was the only immune exposure information available for the cohort. A cluster of highly shared sequence variants was judged likely to represent a technical artifact of the sequencing pipeline. The classifier was reported to diagnose cytomegalovirus status with high specificity and sensitivity in both the original and validation cohorts. Strong co-occurrence of HLA alleles, especially DR and DQ, made assigning TCR associations to individual alleles difficult. Because counts were too low, 15 to 20 rarely observed V segments, including chromosome 9 orphons, were excluded from the earlier analysis of some 540 of the donors.

Receptors were amplified or captured by the immunoSEQ multiplex PCR assay. For the multiplex PCR, a mixture combining 60 forward primers for TCR Vbeta segments and 13 reverse primers for TCR Jbeta segments was used. The CDR3 region of rearranged TCR beta genes was amplified from genomic DNA by a multiplex PCR assay. On the Illumina HiSeq System, the amplified TCR beta libraries were sequenced as 87-base-pair reads. The study's own analysis went as follows. In a later analysis, tens of millions of unique TCR beta chains were counted across the roughly 700 repertoires, and about 9.9 million of these chains were shared by at least two donors. A nearest-neighbor algorithm error-corrected the raw reads and collapsed the reads into unique sequences, merging closely related sequences to remove PCR and sequencing errors. CDR3 sequences were aligned to IMGT reference sequences to assign V, D and J gene segments. For a sequence to be retained, at least a six-nucleotide match to both a V gene segment and a J gene segment was required. Rearrangements were called productive when the CDR3 lacked stop codons and stayed in frame with V and J; all others were non-productive. CDR3 was defined by IMGT convention, running from the second conserved V-encoded cysteine to the conserved J-encoded phenylalanine. The earlier analysis of around 640 of the donors excluded sequences that lacked an unambiguous match to a single V gene segment. An earlier analysis of some 610 of the donors called V segments functional above 56.7% productive rearrangements and segregating when the between-donor standard deviation exceeded 5%. A statistical classification framework was built to diagnose cytomegalovirus status from the catalog of TCR beta chain sequences. In a later analysis, TCR nucleotide sequences were compared against IMGT/GENE-DB human TR gene sequences so that V and J genes could be assigned. In a later analysis, CDR3 sequences and most-parsimonious VDJ recombination scenarios were assigned using the TCRdist pipeline. In a later analysis, each TCR beta chain was defined by its CDR3 amino acid sequence together with its V-gene family, and reads without a unique V-gene family were excluded. As a way to deal with suspected cross-contamination and a sequencing artifact, a later analysis dropped approximately 570 nucleotide sequences that were highly shared and had low generation probability. In a later analysis, a clonal expansion index for each public chain was calculated from normalized within-repertoire ranks of inferred template counts. Generation probabilities in a later analysis came from a VDJ recombination model fitted to out-of-frame rearrangements, and those results were checked against IGoR. In a later analysis, hypergeometric tests were used to score TCR-TCR, TCR-HLA and TCR-CMV co-occurrence, with a repertoire-size bias correction applied to TCR pairs. False discovery rates were estimated in a later analysis by permuting HLA or CMV assignments 20 times. A later analysis grouped co-occurring TCRs with DBSCAN, adding TCRdist sequence similarity when clustering within HLA-allele-positive subsets. Repertoires with fewer than 30,000 or more than 120,000 public chains, plus five repertoires with anomalous nucleotide sharing, were excluded from co-occurrence clustering. Entries here come from immuneACCESS through TCRdb and include only in-frame sequences with V and J called. Some clones fail to appear in such tables; in the studies checked, an unresolved V gene covers under half of the shortfall, and the cause of the remainder is unknown. V and J calls and clone size are as listed in that table; D and trimming were resolved from the DNA. The sample table lists about 98,000 clones, roughly 80% of them with a count of one. Of the sample, roughly 9.6% is held by the ten largest clones.

The cohort was made up of several hundred healthy bone marrow donors. All cohort members were sampled while nominally healthy, although unrecorded immune exposures were likely present. The donor tested CMV seropositive, placing the donor among the roughly 270 seropositive members of the cohort. A peripheral blood sample was provided by each donor, and peripheral blood mononuclear cells were used for TCR beta sequencing. The Qiagen DNeasy Blood Extraction Kit was used to extract genomic DNA from the blood cell samples. This sequence was found in a male donor in good health and CMV-seropositive. The sample taken for sequencing was PBMCs. The V gene is TRBV18 and the J gene is TRBJ2-5; tentative D gene TRBD1, with 6 bases matching. The sequence in DNA is TGTGCCAGCTCACCACCGTATCCCGAGGGGGCCCAGTACTTC. It translates as CASSPPYPEGAQYF.